These T cell receptor beta chains were read from a single sample in a study of Graves' ophthalmopathy and Graves' hyperthyroidism. TCRdb recomputed calls from the multiplex PCR reads with MiXCR, one row per CDR3 protein. The data contain about 400,000 distinct CDR3 sequences, 21% of them singletons. The specimen was peripheral blood. The source of these receptors is a young woman with stable Graves' hyperthyroidism. Both conserved end residues are part of each CDR3. D genes are given only for firm matches. Rows give clone size only sometimes, using once, few, many, or a class for an expanded clone.

d_gene: TRBD2
v_gene: TRBV27
abundance: .
j_gene: TRBJ2-7
CDR3aa: CASSLMASGGSEQYF
CDR3nt: TGTGCCAGCAGTTTAATGGCTAGCGGGGGTTCCGAGCAGTACTTC

d_gene: .
v_gene: TRBV19
abundance: many
j_gene: TRBJ2-7
CDR3aa: CASSIRASSEQYF
CDR3nt: TGTGCCAGTAGTATAAGAGCATCAAGCGAGCAGTACTTC

d_gene: TRBD1
v_gene: TRBV12-3/TRBV12-4
abundance: many
j_gene: TRBJ2-7
CDR3aa: CASSSRDRHLGEQYF
CDR3nt: TGTGCCAGCAGTTCCCGGGACAGGCATCTGGGGGAGCAGTACTTC

d_gene: TRBD1
v_gene: TRBV12-3/TRBV12-4
abundance: .
j_gene: TRBJ1-5
CDR3aa: CASSSRTGLEAQHF
CDR3nt: TGTGCCAGCAGTTCCCGGACAGGGCTGGAGGCCCAGCATTTT

d_gene: TRBD1
v_gene: TRBV6-1
abundance: many
j_gene: TRBJ2-7
CDR3aa: CASSDPGQGAYEQYF
CDR3nt: TGTGCCAGCAGTGATCCGGGACAGGGGGCCTACGAGCAGTACTTC

d_gene: .
v_gene: TRBV27
abundance: many
j_gene: TRBJ1-6
CDR3aa: CASSRDPGENSPLHF
CDR3nt: TGTGCCAGCAGTCGGGACCCTGGGGAAAATTCACCCCTCCACTTT

d_gene: TRBD2
v_gene: TRBV24-1
abundance: few
j_gene: TRBJ2-2
CDR3aa: CATRGGRDTGELFF
CDR3nt: TGTGCCACCAGGGGAGGGCGCGACACCGGGGAGCTGTTTTTT

d_gene: TRBD1
v_gene: TRBV18
abundance: .
j_gene: TRBJ2-5
CDR3aa: CASSPGQGTSETQYF
CDR3nt: TGTGCCAGCTCACCTGGACAGGGGACTTCGGAGACCCAGTACTTC

d_gene: .
v_gene: TRBV2
abundance: many
j_gene: TRBJ1-5
CDR3aa: CASSEGQFNQPQHF
CDR3nt: TGTGCCAGCAGTGAAGGACAGTTTAATCAGCCCCAGCATTTT

d_gene: .
v_gene: TRBV11-2
abundance: many
j_gene: TRBJ2-7
CDR3aa: CASSPGSPYEQYF
CDR3nt: TGTGCCAGCAGCCCCGGGAGTCCCTACGAGCAGTACTTC

d_gene: TRBD2
v_gene: TRBV29-1
abundance: many
j_gene: TRBJ2-7
CDR3aa: CSAGGLAGSYEQYF
CDR3nt: TGCAGCGCTGGAGGACTAGCGGGTTCCTACGAGCAGTACTTC

d_gene: TRBD1
v_gene: TRBV6-1
abundance: many
j_gene: TRBJ2-7
CDR3aa: CASSDRDRSSYEQYF
CDR3nt: TGTGCCAGCAGTGACCGGGACAGGAGCTCCTACGAGCAGTACTTC

d_gene: .
v_gene: TRBV12-5
abundance: many
j_gene: TRBJ1-3
CDR3aa: CASGPDTGTLSGNTIYF
CDR3nt: TGTGCTAGTGGTCCCGATACCGGAACACTCTCTGGAAACACCATATATTTT